The following is a T cell receptor (beta chain) sequence with its context. What it binds is unknown. This specimen comes from a study of graft-versus-host responses after intestinal transplantation. Method: immunoSEQ multiplex PCR; TCRdb's copy keeps in-frame clones and lacks some. Of about 85,000 clones listed, around 93% are singletons. Specimen: unstimulated CD8+ T cells sorted from spleen or lymph node cells, collected before transplant. The origin of this receptor is a human donor who was the organ donor for an intestinal transplant.

The CDR3 sequence: CASSSGYMPSGNTEAFF. The DNA of the CDR3 is TGTGCCAGCAGCTCTGGATATATGCCGTCGGGAAACACTGAAGCTTTCTTT. The chain recombines TRBV7-2 with TRBJ1-1; D is undetermined. The CDR3 spans 17 residues. Per germline, CDR1 SGHTA and CDR2 FQGNSA. The ends were cut back, 4 bases at V and 2 bases at J, with 20 bases in the middle.